Each of the 21 T cell receptor beta chains below was sequenced from the same sample in a study of T cell repertoires in cytomegalovirus infection. The antigens for these receptors are not known. From the reads, TCRdb called clonotypes with MiXCR, one entry per CDR3 protein. Of approximately 470,000 distinct CDR3 sequences detected, approximately 42% appear once; the ten largest clones hold around 45%. The sequencing used cultured PBMCs, collected from culture after CMV antigen stimulation. Receptors originate from a human donor in good health (CMV status not recorded). Some clones in this sample may be carry-over from other donors' samples.

This clonotype was detected a few times. The J gene is TRBJ1-2, the V gene TRBV12-3 or TRBV12-4; D is possibly TRBD1 (6 bases). The V gene lost 5 bases and the J gene lost 6 bases, with 7 bases spanning the gap. This CDR3 is built from 11 residues. For the CDR3, the DNA is TGTGCCAGCAGTGAGGGGGATGGCTACACCTTC. It codes for CASSEGDGYTF.

This clonotype turned up a few times. The rearrangement joins TRBV11-2 to TRBJ2-1; D possibly corresponds to TRBD2 (6 bases). The V gene lost 2 bases and the J gene lost 6 bases, with 23 bases spanning the gap. The length of the CDR3 is 18 residues. Germline loops: CDR1 SGHAT, CDR2 FQNNGV. CDR3: CASSLFWGETSTGNEQFF. Here the CDR3 DNA reads TGTGCCAGCAGCTTATTTTGGGGGGAAACATCAACGGGCAATGAGCAGTTCTTC.

The V call is TRBV28, the J call TRBJ1-2; D not resolved. Per the germline V gene, CDR1 is MDHEN and CDR2 is SYDVKM. Trimming shortened V by 5 bases and J by 3 bases, and 10 bases separated the two germline ends. CDR3 length: 13 amino acids. The chain's CDR3 is CASSGAGDYGYTF. DNA of the CDR3: TGTGCCAGCAGTGGAGCTGGCGACTATGGCTACACCTTC.

V is TRBV27 and J is TRBJ1-2; the D is unclear. Deletions cut 6 bases from V and 2 bases from J, with 22 bases between. CDR3 length: 17 amino acids. Germline V gives CDR1 MNHEY, CDR2 SMNVEV (reference sequence). The CDR3 DNA reads TGTGCCAGCAGCTTTTACCGGGCACCACGCGGAAACTATGGCTACACCTTC. Protein sequence: CASSFYRAPRGNYGYTF.

The chain recombines TRBV15 with TRBJ1-3; the match to TRBD1 covers 7 bases. J gave up 0 bases and V 5 bases, and 4 bases lay outside the gene matches. This CDR3 is 15 amino acids long. Germline V gene sequence: CDR1 LNHNV, CDR2 YYDKDF (reference sequence). The CDR3 loop reads CATSSRQGSGNTIYF. As DNA, the CDR3 is TGTGCCACCAGCTCTAGACAGGGCTCTGGAAACACCATATATTTT.

The chain couples TRBV28 to TRBJ1-4, with TRBD1 identical over 11 bases. Looked up from germline, CDR1 is MDHEN and CDR2 is SYDVKM. The CDR3 contains 16 residues. The trim removed 6 bases at V and 5 bases at J, leaving 8 bases unmatched. Here the CDR3 reads CASSPDRGRWNEKLFF. The CDR3 DNA sequence: TGTGCCAGCAGCCCGGACAGGGGGCGTTGGAATGAAAAACTGTTTTTT.

This clonotype has ten or more counts. The V and J genes are TRBV7-2 and TRBJ2-7, with D uncertain. V gave up 1 base and J gave up 5 bases, with 12 bases separating them. CDR3 length: 14 residues. Per germline, CDR1 SGHTA and CDR2 FQGNSA. This chain's CDR3 is CASSLDGPPNEQYF. DNA for the CDR3: TGTGCCAGCAGCTTAGACGGCCCCCCTAACGAGCAGTACTTC.

This clonotype was seen at least ten times. The V call is TRBV7-2, the J call TRBJ2-3; no definite D call. V was cut by 4 bases and J by 6 bases, with 8 bases left in between. The germline CDR1 and CDR2 sequences are SGHTA and FQGNSA. This CDR3 comprises 12 residues. The CDR3 bases are TGTGCCAGCAGCTCGACGCGGGATACGCAGTATTTT. Its translation is CASSSTRDTQYF. Complete variable domain (other parts from reference TRBV7-2 and TRBJ2-3): GAGVSQSPSNKVTEKGKDVELRCDPISGHTALYWYRQSLGQGLEFLIYFQGNSAPDKSGLPSDRFSAERTGGSVSTLTIQRTQQEDSAVYLCASSSTRDTQYFGPGTRLTVL.

This clonotype was counted many times. CDR3 nucleotides: TGTGCCAGCAGTCCTAGGGGGGATGGCTACACCTTC. It codes for CASSPRGDGYTF. The V gene is TRBV7-9, the J gene TRBJ1-2, with D possibly being TRBD1 (6 bases). CDR1 and CDR2 (germline): SEHNR, FQNEAQ (reference sequence). This CDR3 comprises 12 residues. V was shortened by 6 bases and J by 6 bases, with 11 bases between the two germline ends. The whole variable domain, filled in from reference TRBV7-9 and TRBJ1-2, reads DTGVSQNPRHKITKRGQNVTFRCDPISEHNRLYWYRQTLGQGPEFLTYFQNEAQLEKSRLLSDRFSAERPKGSFSTLEIQRTEQGDSAMYLCASSPRGDGYTFGSGTRLTVV.

This chain links TRBV11-2 with TRBJ1-5, with D possibly TRBD1 on 6 matching bases. Trimming stripped 1 base from V and 3 bases from J, with 10 bases between. CDR1 SGHAT and CDR2 FQNNGV come from the germline V gene. This CDR3 has 15 residues. The CDR3 bases are TGTGCCAGCAGCTTAGGAGGACAGTTCAATCAGCCCCAGCATTTT. It encodes CASSLGGQFNQPQHF.

The V gene is TRBV12-3 or TRBV12-4, the J gene TRBJ2-6; 12 bases line up with TRBD2. J lost 3 bases, V lost 6 bases, and 3 bases had no gene match. This CDR3 comprises 16 residues. CDR3 in amino acids: CASSPTSGSGANVLTF. CDR3 in DNA: TGTGCCAGCAGCCCGACTAGCGGGAGTGGGGCCAACGTCCTGACTTTC.

This clonotype came up a few times. The chain joins TRBV7-9 to TRBJ2-3; D is perhaps TRBD1 (6 bases). Germline loops: CDR1 SEHNR, CDR2 FQNEAQ (reference sequence). Trimming took 2 bases from V and 6 from J, leaving 12 bases between them. The CDR3 extends over 14 amino acids. This CDR3 is CASSLSGAADTQYF. DNA for the CDR3: TGTGCCAGCAGCTTATCAGGGGCCGCGGATACGCAGTATTTT.

This sequence joins TRBV12-3 or TRBV12-4 and TRBJ1-6; 7 bases align to TRBD1. This CDR3 spans 15 amino acids. Trimming took 8 bases from V and 7 from J; bases not matched to a gene: 11. CDR3 nucleotide sequence: TGTGCCAGCCTTCTGGCCGGCAGGGGGAATTCACCCCTCCACTTT. It specifies CASLLAGRGNSPLHF.

The V gene is TRBV7-8, the J gene TRBJ2-3; 9 positions agree with TRBD2. The CDR3 covers 15 residues. From germline, CDR1 is SGHVS and CDR2 FQNEAQ. The trim removed 1 base at V and 5 bases at J, leaving 4 bases unmatched. The CDR3 bases are TGTGCCAGCAGCTTAGTGGTAGCGGGAGTAGATACGCAGTATTTT. Translation: CASSLVVAGVDTQYF.

The genes are TRBV7-6 and TRBJ2-7, with 9 bases lining up with TRBD1. CDR3 length: 15 amino acids. Per the germline V gene, CDR1 is SGHVS and CDR2 is FNYEAQ. V trimming: 7 bases; J trimming: 3 bases; junction bases outside the gene matches: 10. The CDR3: CASTPGGTGIYEQYF. The CDR3 DNA reads TGTGCCAGCACCCCAGGAGGGACAGGGATCTACGAGCAGTACTTC.

J is TRBJ2-1 and V is TRBV19; 8 nucleotides line up with TRBD2. The ends lost 10 bases at V and 0 bases at J; junction bases unmatched: 11. This CDR3 spans 16 amino acids. Germline loops: CDR1 LNHDA, CDR2 SQIVND (reference sequence). CDR3 in DNA: TGTGCCACTATCCGTGGGAGCGGGGGCTCCTACAATGAGCAGTTCTTC. Encoded protein: CATIRGSGGSYNEQFF.

This clonotype was found a few times. The rearrangement uses TRBV11-1 and TRBJ2-3, with D possibly matching TRBD2 (7 bases). This CDR3 has 17 amino acids. The V end lost 2 bases, the J end lost 2 bases, and 17 bases lay between the germline ends. Germline lookup yields CDR1 SGHAT and CDR2 FQDESV (reference sequence). The CDR3 nucleotides read TGTGCCAGCAGCTTACGCCCCCGGGCGGGGGCCACAGATACGCAGTATTTT. Its translation: CASSLRPRAGATDTQYF.

This clonotype was recorded a few times. The chain combines TRBV7-9 with TRBJ1-4; D ambiguous. This CDR3 comprises 15 residues. V was clipped by 5 bases and J by 0 bases, with 10 bases between them. Germline V lookup: CDR1 SEHNR, CDR2 FQNEAQ (reference sequence). The CDR3 protein is CASSTREATNEKLFF. DNA for the CDR3: TGTGCCAGCAGCACCCGGGAGGCAACTAATGAAAAACTGTTTTTT.

The J gene is TRBJ1-2, the V gene TRBV12-3 or TRBV12-4; no clear D gene. V shed 8 bases and J shed 8 bases, with 21 bases lying between them. The CDR3 length is 14 residues. CDR3 sequence: CASGGRGRSGGYTF. DNA of the CDR3: TGTGCCAGCGGCGGGCGGGGAAGGTCGGGGGGCTACACCTTC.

This clonotype occurred a few times. In DNA form, the CDR3 reads TGTGCCAGCAGCTTATTCTCGTGGGGGGCTTACACAGATACGCAGTATTTT. Protein: CASSLFSWGAYTDTQYF. The J gene is TRBJ2-3, the V gene TRBV7-9; D might be TRBD1 or TRBD2, each matching 6 bases. The V and J ends lost 2 bases and 2 bases respectively, with 17 bases between them. The CDR3 is 17 amino acids. Germline V gene lookup returns CDR1 SEHNR and CDR2 FQNEAQ (reference sequence).

This clonotype was found a few times. This chain connects TRBV4-1 to TRBJ2-1; 10 bases are a match to TRBD1. The V segment lost 4 bases and the J segment 1 base; nucleotides outside the gene matches: 7. CDR3 length: 17 amino acids. In germline, CDR1 is MGHRA, CDR2 YSYEKL. CDR3 bases: TGCGCCAGCAGCCGCTACACGGGACAGGGGTCCTACAATGAGCAGTTCTTC. Translated, it gives CASSRYTGQGSYNEQFF.